This paragraph reports one T cell receptor beta chain. What it binds is unknown. The CDR3 loop spans 14 amino acids. From germline, CDR1 is MDHEN and CDR2 SYDVKM. V lost 8 bases, J lost 2 bases, and 6 bases stayed unmatched. Assay used: immunoSEQ multiplex PCR; TCRdb lists only in-frame clones, some missing. The top ten hold around 1.7% of the sample, which has about 200,000 clones, roughly 94% seen once. The sample belongs to a study of T cell responses to AZD1222 COVID-19 vaccine. Study results and limitations: Nearly half of spike-specific TCRs reportedly go after variant regions that carry no mutations. Repertoire sampling occurred only after the peak T cell response.

The rearrangement links TRBV28 to TRBJ1-3, with TRBD1 matching over 7 bases. The specimen was peripheral blood, collected 28 days after the second dose of the MenACWY control vaccine. This sequence was found in an adult who received the MenACWY meningococcal vaccine as a control. The CDR3 bases are TGTGCCAGCCTTCAGGGGGAGACTGGAAACACCATATATTTT. This sequence encodes CASLQGETGNTIYF.